Sequencing of this TCR beta chain was carried out in a study of regulatory T cells in long-lasting Graves disease. Study-wide findings and caveats: Persistent Graves' patients showed less TCR diversity than newly diagnosed ones.

Time point of the sample: persistent/refractory GD, antithyroid drugs over 5 years with positive TRAb. Extracted RNA from PBMCs served as the source of the TCR library. Tubes containing EDTA received nine milliliters of drawn peripheral blood. In this sample, this clonotype turned up many times. Its antigen remains unknown. Building of the TCR beta libraries involved iRepertoire HTBI primers and Arm-PCR of CDR3 regions. TCRdb called the multiplex PCR reads again in MiXCR, with one record for every CDR3 protein. Of around 460,000 distinct CDR3 sequences detected, about 20% appear once; the ten largest clones hold about an eighth. The CDR3 length is 13 residues. From germline, CDR1 is SGHVS and CDR2 FQNEAQ. Trimming removed 4 bases at V and 8 bases at J, with 14 bases between.

This clonotype originated in a female donor with Graves disease. The genes are TRBV7-8 and TRBJ1-2; weak D call: TRBD1 (5 bases). Sequenced here: peripheral blood mononuclear cells (PBMCs), sampled when the disease was refractory, from a patient treated with antithyroid drugs. The CDR3 sequence is CASSSRGGGGYTF. The CDR3, as DNA: TGTGCCAGCAGCTCCCGTGGGGGTGGCGGCTACACCTTC.